The entry that follows covers one T cell receptor (beta chain) sequence. This record comes from a study of OX40 agonist ivuxolimab in advanced cancers. The wider study: Every 2 weeks, ivuxolimab was infused into the patients intravenously at between 0.01 and 10 mg/kg. A mean age of roughly 60 years, range about 23 to 80, was recorded, and around 85% were male.

The protocol was immunoSEQ multiplex PCR, while the TCRdb copy is restricted to in-frame clones and leaves out a portion. The top ten hold about 2.1% of the sample, which has over 95,000 clones, 95% to 97% seen once. Germline CDR1 and CDR2: SGHDT and YYEEEE. This CDR3 is built from 15 residues. The V end was cut by 1 base, the J end by 0 bases, with 7 bases between. The chain employs TRBV5-6 and TRBJ1-4, with D unresolved. The TCR sequence derives from an adult with an advanced solid tumor such as melanoma, head and neck, liver or kidney cancer. The source material was CD4+ or CD8+ T cells sorted from blood, sampled in a trial of the OX40 agonist ivuxolimab. The CDR3 loop reads CASSLLPATNEKLFF. CDR3 nucleotides: TGTGCCAGCAGCTTGTTGCCAGCAACTAATGAAAAACTGTTTTTT. The full variable domain, in which reference TRBV5-6 and TRBJ1-4 provide the parts outside the CDR3, is DAGVTQSPTHLIKTRGQQVTLRCSPKSGHDTVSWYQQALGQGPQFIFQYYEEEERQRGNFPDRFSGHQFPNYSSELNVNALLLGDSALYLCASSLLPATNEKLFFGSGTQLSVL.